The 18 T cell receptor beta chains below were found in one sample sequenced in a study of tumour-infiltrating T cells in Burkitt lymphoma (dated by TCRdb to 2019 to 2021). Libraries were prepared through the immunoSEQ multiplex PCR assay. The clones in this table, taken by TCRdb from immuneACCESS, are in-frame only. Not every clone is retained; where verified, under half of the shortfall comes from an unresolved V gene, and the cause of the rest is unknown. Counted in this sample were roughly 15,000 clones; less than 90% of them appeared once. In total, the top ten clones hold approximately 1.5% of the sample. Source material: tumor tissue. These receptor sequences come from a human donor with diffuse large B-cell lymphoma.

This clone was detected once. The CDR3 here is CASSPLETQYF. CDR3 sequence (DNA): TGTGCCAGCTCACCATTGGAGACCCAGTACTTC. The chain links TRBV18 to TRBJ2-5; no reliable D call. Between the trimmed V and J ends, which lost 2 bases and 5 bases, there was a span of 3 bases. This CDR3 contains 11 residues. Germline V gene lookup returns CDR1 KGHSH and CDR2 LQKENI. The full variable domain, with the rest looked up from reference TRBV18 and TRBJ2-5, is NAGVMQNPRHLVRRRGQEARLRCSPMKGHSHVYWYRQLPEEGLKFMVYLQKENIIDESGMPKERFSAEFPKEGPSILRIQQVVRGDSAAYFCASSPLETQYFGPGTRLLVL.

This clone was found once. The chain joins TRBV19 to TRBJ2-2, with TRBD1 matching 11 bases. Per germline, CDR1 LNHDA and CDR2 SQIVND (reference sequence). Losses at the gene ends were 5 bases for V and 5 bases for J; bases not matched to a gene: 7. CDR3 length equals 16 residues. The CDR3 loop reads CASSGRTGGGTGELFF. The DNA of the CDR3 is TGTGCCAGTAGTGGGCGGACAGGGGGCGGAACCGGGGAGCTGTTTTTT.

This clone was seen just once. The chain is built from TRBV19 and TRBJ1-1; no clear D gene. The CDR3 extends over 12 amino acids. CDR1 LNHDA and CDR2 SQIVND come from the germline V gene (reference sequence). The germline V and J ends were trimmed by 7 bases and 2 bases, with 8 bases remaining between them. The CDR3 DNA sequence: TGTGCCAGTAACGGGGAAAACACTGAAGCTTTCTTT. Its translation: CASNGENTEAFF.

V is TRBV2 and J is TRBJ1-2; TRBD1 might be the D (6 bases). V was trimmed by 3 bases and J by 8 bases, leaving 16 bases between them. The CDR3 spans 14 residues. Germline assignment: CDR1 SNHLY and CDR2 FYNNEI. The CDR3 loop reads CASSEGTGSGGYTF. The DNA for the CDR3 is TGTGCCAGCAGTGAGGGTACAGGGTCAGGAGGCTACACCTTC.

The chain recombines TRBV29-1 with TRBJ2-1; D gene uncertain. This CDR3 contains 12 residues. V was pared by 5 bases and J by 7 bases, with 12 bases between. Per the germline V gene, CDR1 is SQVTM and CDR2 is ANQGSEA. The CDR3 region is CSVKTRVNEQFF. The CDR3, as DNA: TGCAGCGTTAAGACTCGCGTAAATGAGCAGTTCTTC.

V is TRBV10-3 and J is TRBJ2-1; TRBD1 might be the D (5 bases). Per the germline V gene, CDR1 is ENHRY and CDR2 is SYGVKD. The CDR3 totals 19 residues. Trimming stripped 2 bases from V and 0 bases from J, with 20 bases between. This CDR3 reads CAISEVRLDKMSSYNEQFF. The CDR3 DNA is TGTGCCATCAGTGAGGTGAGACTGGACAAAATGAGCTCCTACAATGAGCAGTTCTTC.

This clone was found once. This rearrangement joins TRBV5-4 to TRBJ1-2; D unresolved. This CDR3 contains 15 residues. Germline CDR1 reads SGHNT; CDR2 reads YYREEE (reference sequence). Trimming stripped 3 bases from V and 4 bases from J, with 16 bases between. CDR3 DNA: TGTGCCAGCAGCTCAAGGAGCGGGGAAGCCTATGGCTACACCTTC. Its protein product is CASSSRSGEAYGYTF.

This chain links TRBV9 with TRBJ1-2; 8 nucleotides align to TRBD1. Germline CDR1 SGDLS, CDR2 YYNGEE. The ends lost 3 bases at V and 2 bases at J; junction bases unmatched: 3. The CDR3 totals 14 residues. CDR3 coding DNA: TGTGCCAGCAGCGGGACAGGGCTAAACTATGGCTACACCTTC. It is translated as CASSGTGLNYGYTF.

The V call is TRBV6-5, the J call TRBJ1-5; no definite D call. Trimming pared 2 bases from V and 3 bases from J, leaving 2 bases between. Germline V gene lookup returns CDR1 MNHEY and CDR2 SVGAGI. The CDR3 is 12 residues long. The CDR3 sequence: CASSYLNQPQHF. The CDR3 DNA reads as TGTGCCAGCAGTTACCTCAATCAGCCCCAGCATTTT.

In DNA form, the CDR3 reads TGTGCCAGCGGTATGACAGGGCTTATCTATGGCTACACCTTC. Amino acids: CASGMTGLIYGYTF. V is TRBV6-1 and J is TRBJ1-2; TRBD1 aligns across 7 bases. CDR1 is MNHNS and CDR2 is SASEGT in the germline V gene. The CDR3 has 14 residues. The ends lost 8 bases at V and 4 bases at J; junction bases unmatched: 10.

The chain is built from TRBV6-6 and TRBJ2-1; TRBD2 might be the D (5 bases). Germline V gene sequence: CDR1 MNHNY, CDR2 SVGAGI (reference sequence). Trimming pared 0 bases from V and 4 bases from J, leaving 7 bases between. CDR3 length: 14 amino acids. CDR3 nucleotides: TGTGCCAGCAGTTACTCGGGCGGGTACAATGAGCAGTTCTTC. Its translation is CASSYSGGYNEQFF.

This sequence joins TRBV21-1 and TRBJ2-1. TRBV21-1 is a pseudogene. This CDR3 comprises 14 residues. The CDR3 DNA reads TGTGCCAGCAGCACCAGCTTCCCCTACAATGAGCAGTTCTTC. Amino acids: CASSTSFPYNEQFF.

The chain employs TRBV18 and TRBJ2-5; D not resolved. CDR1 and CDR2 from the germline V gene are KGHSH and LQKENI. The CDR3 length is 14 residues. The V end was cut by 2 bases, the J end by 5 bases, with 12 bases between. CDR3 bases: TGTGCCAGCTCACCAAACGAACAGACGGAGACCCAGTACTTC. Amino acids: CASSPNEQTETQYF.

DNA of the CDR3: TGTGCCAGCAGCTTAGCCCCTTCCTACGAGCAGTACTTC. Protein sequence: CASSLAPSYEQYF. The chain couples TRBV11-2 to TRBJ2-7, with D unclear. Germline values: CDR1 SGHAT, CDR2 FQNNGV. The CDR3 sequence is 13 residues long. The V gene lost 1 base and the J gene lost 1 base, with 5 bases spanning the gap.

The chain employs TRBV19 and TRBJ1-1; D ambiguous. The V gene's germline CDR1 is LNHDA and CDR2 SQIVND (reference sequence). The length of the CDR3 is 16 residues. Trimming removed 6 bases from V and 1 base from J, with 18 bases in between. CDR3 amino acids: CASSQGFVVKNTEAFF. In nucleotides, the CDR3 is TGTGCCAGTAGCCAAGGGTTCGTCGTAAAGAACACTGAAGCTTTCTTT.

The CDR3 DNA reads TGCGCCAGCAGCTCCGGGACAGGGGTTTACGAGCAGTACTTC. This translates into CASSSGTGVYEQYF. This chain connects TRBV10-1 to TRBJ2-7; 10 bases are shared with TRBD1. Germline values: CDR1 WNHNN, CDR2 SYGVQD (reference sequence). V was pared by 6 bases and J by 4 bases, with 6 bases of the junction left unmatched. The CDR3 has 14 residues.

This clone showed up just a few times. The chain combines TRBV27 with TRBJ2-3, with TRBD1 as a possible D gene (5 bases). Trimming left V 0 bases short and J 2 bases short, with 9 bases between. The CDR3 spans 15 residues. Germline V gene data show CDR1 as MNHEY and CDR2 as SMNVEV (reference sequence). The CDR3 is CASSLSGATTDTQYF. CDR3 in DNA: TGTGCCAGCAGTTTATCAGGGGCCACCACAGATACGCAGTATTTT.

The rearrangement joins TRBV28 to TRBJ1-5; D is perhaps TRBD1 (5 bases). Trimming cost V 8 bases and J 2 bases, with 13 bases left between them. Germline lookup yields CDR1 MDHEN and CDR2 SYDVKM. The CDR3 covers 14 residues. The CDR3 is CASGPLGGNQPQHF. The DNA of the CDR3 is TGTGCCAGCGGGCCTCTGGGGGGCAATCAGCCCCAGCATTTT.